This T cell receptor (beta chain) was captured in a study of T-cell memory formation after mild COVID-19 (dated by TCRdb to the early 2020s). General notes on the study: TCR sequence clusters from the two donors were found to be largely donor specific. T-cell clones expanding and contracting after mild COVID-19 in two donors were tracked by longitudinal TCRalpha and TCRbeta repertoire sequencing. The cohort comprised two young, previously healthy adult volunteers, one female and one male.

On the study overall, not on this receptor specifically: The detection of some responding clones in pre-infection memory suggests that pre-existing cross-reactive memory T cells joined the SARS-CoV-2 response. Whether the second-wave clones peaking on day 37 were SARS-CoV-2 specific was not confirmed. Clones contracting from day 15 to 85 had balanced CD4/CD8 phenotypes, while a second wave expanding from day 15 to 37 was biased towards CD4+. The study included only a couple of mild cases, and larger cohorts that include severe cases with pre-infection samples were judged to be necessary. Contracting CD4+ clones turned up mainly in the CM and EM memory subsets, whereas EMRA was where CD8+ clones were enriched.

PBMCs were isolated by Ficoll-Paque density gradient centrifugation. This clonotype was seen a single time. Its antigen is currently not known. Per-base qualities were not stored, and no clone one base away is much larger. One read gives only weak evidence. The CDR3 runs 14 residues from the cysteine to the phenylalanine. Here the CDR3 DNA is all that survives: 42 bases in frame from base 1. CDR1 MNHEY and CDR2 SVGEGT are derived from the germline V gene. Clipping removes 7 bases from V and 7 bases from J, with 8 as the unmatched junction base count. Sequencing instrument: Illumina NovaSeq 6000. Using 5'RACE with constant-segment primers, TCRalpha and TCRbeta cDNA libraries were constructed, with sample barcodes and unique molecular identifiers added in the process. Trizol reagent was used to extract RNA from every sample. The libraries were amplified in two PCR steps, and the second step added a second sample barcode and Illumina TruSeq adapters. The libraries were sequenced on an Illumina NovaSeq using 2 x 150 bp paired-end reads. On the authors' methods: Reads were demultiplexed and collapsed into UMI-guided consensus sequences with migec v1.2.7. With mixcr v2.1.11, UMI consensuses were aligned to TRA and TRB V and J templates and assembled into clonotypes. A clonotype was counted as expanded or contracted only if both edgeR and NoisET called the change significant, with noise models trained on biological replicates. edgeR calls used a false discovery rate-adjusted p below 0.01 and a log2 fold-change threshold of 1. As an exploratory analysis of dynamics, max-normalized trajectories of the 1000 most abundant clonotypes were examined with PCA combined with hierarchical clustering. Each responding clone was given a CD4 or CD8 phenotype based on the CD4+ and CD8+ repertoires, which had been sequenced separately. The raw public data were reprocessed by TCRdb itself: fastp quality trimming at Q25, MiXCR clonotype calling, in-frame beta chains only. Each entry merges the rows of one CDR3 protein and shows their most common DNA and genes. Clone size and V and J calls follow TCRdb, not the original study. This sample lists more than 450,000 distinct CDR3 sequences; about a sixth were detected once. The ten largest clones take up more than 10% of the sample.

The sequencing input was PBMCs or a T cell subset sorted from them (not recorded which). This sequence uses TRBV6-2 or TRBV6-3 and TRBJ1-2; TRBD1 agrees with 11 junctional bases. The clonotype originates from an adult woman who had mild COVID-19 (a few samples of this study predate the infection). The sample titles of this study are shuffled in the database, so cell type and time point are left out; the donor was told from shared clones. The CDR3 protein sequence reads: CASTPGQGAVGYTF. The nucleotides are TGTGCCAGCACCCCCGGACAGGGGGCGGTTGGCTACACCTTC.